This TCR beta chain emerged from a study of blood T cell repertoires in COVID-19 (dated by TCRdb to 2018 to 2020). The study in broad terms: Samples covering the acute and convalescent phases of COVID-19 were provided by collaborators in the United States, Italy and Spain. The material from the prospective study consisted of cDNA or gDNA derived from T cells, B-cell-depleted T cells, or PBMCs. Deeply sampled blood TCRbeta repertoires from subjects exposed to, actively infected with, or recovered from COVID-19 were included in the dataset. A freely available public database, intended as a resource for researchers studying the immune response to SARS-CoV-2, is where the repertoires were released. Samples were obtained from the ongoing ImmuneRACE study (first 160 participants) and from roughly 1,300 subjects provided by 6 global collaborators. A de-identified subject ID, COVID-19 status, age in years and sex were almost always included in the sample metadata. Where available, HLA class I and class II types were taken from metadata supplied by the sample provider and were not determined by assay-based typing. The study at large found these results: Clinical and demographic metadata were provided uncurated, with the amount varying by source and participant.

Note on this clone: Its antigen is still unknown. No per-base quality is available; no much larger clone lies one base away.

The CDR3 goes from the cysteine to the phenylalanine over 13 residues. Only the CDR3 region is kept as DNA, spanning 39 bases read in frame from base 1. V gives up 7 bases and J gives up 1 base, and the segment between their germline ends measures 10 bases. CDR1 and CDR2, looked up from the germline V gene, are KGHSH and LQKENI. In the prospective study, participants were about 18 to 100 years old, resided in approximately 25 geographic areas of the United States, and were enrolled through a virtual design. In the prospective study, cohorts were assigned on the basis of participant-reported clinical history obtained from a screening survey and a study questionnaire. Recovered participants in ImmuneRACE Cohort 3 were defined by two consecutive negative NP/OP PCR tests, clearance by a healthcare professional, or resolution of symptoms. Each participant in the prospective study had whole blood, serum and a nasopharyngeal or oropharyngeal swab collected by mobile phlebotomists. Additional blood draws and questionnaires over an approximately 2-month period could optionally be provided by prospective study participants. Blood samples from the prospective study were shipped frozen or at room temperature prior to DNA extraction.

TCRbeta CDR3 regions were amplified from genomic DNA by means of the immunoSEQ Assay, a bias-controlled multiplex PCR. In the authors' own workflow: The number of nucleated cells in each sample was estimated by amplification of reference gene primers within the assay. To quantify the absolute abundance of each unique TCRbeta CDR3 rearrangement, sequence reads were collapsed and filtered. For each sample, productive Simpson clonality was calculated as the square root of Simpson's diversity index across productive rearrangements. Entries here come from immuneACCESS through TCRdb and include only in-frame sequences with V and J called. Some clones fail to appear in such tables; in the studies checked, an unresolved V gene covers under half of the shortfall, and the cause of the remainder is unknown. From that table come the V and J calls and clone size; the DNA was used to work out D and trimming. Within this sample are approximately 490,000 clones, with about nine tenths of them counted one time only. Together, the top ten hold 0.7% of the sample.

The sequence joins TRBV18 to TRBJ1-1; no D gene is confidently identified. This clonotype was sampled from a woman between 18 and 30 years old who had recovered from COVID-19. The sequenced material came from PBMCs or T cells enriched from blood (not recorded which). The CDR3 has the sequence CASFRDSNTEAFF. The bases read TGTGCCAGCTTCCGGGATTCGAACACTGAAGCTTTCTTT.